This TCR beta chain was found in a study of T cell responses to AZD1222 COVID-19 vaccine. Measured with immunoSEQ multiplex PCR; TCRdb has only the in-frame clones, and not every one. Of around 120,000 clones detected, 70% to 85% appear once; the ten largest clones hold about 29%. V lost 4 bases, J lost 3 bases, and 10 bases lay in between. This CDR3 region has 13 residues. CDR1 and CDR2 from the germline V gene are SNHLY and FYNNEI. The sequencing used peripheral blood, collected 28 days after the second AZD1222 dose. This rearrangement joins TRBV2 to TRBJ2-7; maybe TRBD1 (6 bases). The TCR sequence derives from an adult who received the AZD1222 COVID-19 vaccine. CDR3 coding DNA: TGTGCCAGCAGTGGCCAGGGGAACTACGAGCAGTACTTC. It codes for CASSGQGNYEQYF.